Listed below are T cell receptor beta chains from one sample, sequenced in a study of shared T cell receptors in the human thymus. Clones were sequenced by immunoSEQ multiplex PCR, and TCRdb holds only the in-frame ones, with some missing. The table lists more than 550,000 clones, approximately 85% of them singletons. The same specimen was also included in a second study, on human thymus T cells.

Specimen: thymocytes. The receptors were sampled from a girl in the first two years of life with a congenital heart defect. Each CDR3 is given with its conserved first and last residue. The order of the fields is CDR3 length, V gene, D gene, clone size, J gene, CDR3 protein, CDR3 DNA. A D gene is named only where the DNA matches it firmly. Expanded clones get a size class; other rows say once, few or many, or leave the size out.

length: 19
V: TRBV27
D: TRBD1
size: few
J: TRBJ1-6
CDR3: CASSKLKSPQGVYNSPLHF
DNA: TGTGCCAGCAGTAAACTCAAGTCCCCCCAGGGGGTCTATAATTCACCCCTCCACTTT

length: 17
V: TRBV9
D: .
size: .
J: TRBJ2-3
CDR3: CASSQKATTSSTDTQYF
DNA: TGTGCCAGCAGCCAAAAGGCGACTACCTCATCTACAGATACGCAGTATTTT

length: 13
V: TRBV7-9
D: .
size: .
J: TRBJ2-3
CDR3: CASSLGSADTQYF
DNA: TGTGCCAGCAGCCTAGGATCAGCAGATACGCAGTATTTT

length: 12
V: TRBV6-6
D: .
size: .
J: TRBJ1-1
CDR3: CASSSATGHAFF
DNA: TGTGCCAGCAGTTCCGCTACAGGGCACGCTTTCTTT

length: 13
V: TRBV7-9
D: .
size: .
J: TRBJ2-3
CDR3: CASSSSSTDTQYF
DNA: TGTGCCAGCAGCTCGTCTAGCACAGATACGCAGTATTTT

length: 13
V: TRBV4-2
D: .
size: .
J: TRBJ2-7
CDR3: CASSQGLHYEQYF
DNA: TGTGCCAGCAGCCAGGGACTGCACTACGAGCAGTACTTC

length: 17
V: TRBV28
D: TRBD1
size: .
J: TRBJ1-2
CDR3: CASTQGAGIEIKYGYTF
DNA: TGTGCCAGCACTCAGGGGGCAGGGATAGAGATTAAGTATGGCTACACCTTC

length: 19
V: TRBV14
D: .
size: .
J: TRBJ1-6
CDR3: CASSQSLSSGSSYNSPLHF
DNA: TGTGCCAGCAGCCAAAGTTTATCGTCGGGGAGCTCCTATAATTCACCCCTCCACTTT

length: 14
V: TRBV5-5
D: .
size: .
J: TRBJ1-4
CDR3: CASTQGWGWEKLFF
DNA: TGTGCCAGCACCCAGGGCTGGGGATGGGAAAAACTGTTTTTT

length: 15
V: TRBV4-3
D: .
size: once
J: TRBJ2-1
CDR3: CASSHTRRSYNEQFF
DNA: TGCGCCAGCAGCCATACCAGGAGGTCCTACAATGAGCAGTTCTTC

length: 14
V: TRBV6-5
D: .
size: .
J: TRBJ1-6
CDR3: CASSCTETDSPLHF
DNA: TGTGCCAGCAGTTGCACAGAAACCGATTCACCCCTCCACTTT

length: 15
V: TRBV19
D: .
size: .
J: TRBJ1-3
CDR3: CASNTGPLAGNTIYF
DNA: TGTGCCAGTAATACAGGGCCTTTGGCTGGAAACACCATATATTTT

length: 15
V: TRBV5-4
D: TRBD2
size: .
J: TRBJ2-7
CDR3: CASSPSGGQGYEQYF
DNA: TGTGCCAGCAGCCCTAGCGGGGGGCAGGGGTACGAGCAGTACTTC

length: 14
V: TRBV27
D: .
size: .
J: TRBJ1-2
CDR3: CASSPFTQGGRYTF
DNA: TGTGCCAGCAGCCCGTTTACCCAGGGCGGTCGCTACACCTTC

length: 19
V: TRBV10-3
D: .
size: .
J: TRBJ1-5
CDR3: CAISESSLVGSHSNQPQHF
DNA: TGTGCCATCAGTGAGTCAAGTCTAGTCGGCAGTCATAGCAATCAGCCCCAGCATTTT

length: 15
V: TRBV5-1
D: .
size: .
J: TRBJ1-5
CDR3: CASSLGTRGDQPQHF
DNA: TGCGCCAGCAGCTTGGGGACCAGGGGCGATCAGCCCCAGCATTTT

length: 15
V: TRBV5-5
D: TRBD2
size: .
J: TRBJ2-1
CDR3: CASSAPSGYYNEQFF
DNA: TGTGCCAGCAGCGCCCCTAGCGGATACTACAATGAGCAGTTCTTC

length: 12
V: TRBV2
D: TRBD1
size: .
J: TRBJ2-7
CDR3: CAGRDRGYEQYF
DNA: TGTGCCGGAAGGGACAGAGGGTACGAGCAGTACTTC

length: 12
V: TRBV10-3
D: .
size: .
J: TRBJ2-7
CDR3: CAIGGVAYEQYF
DNA: TGTGCCATCGGGGGCGTAGCGTACGAGCAGTACTTC

length: 15
V: TRBV4-1
D: TRBD2
size: .
J: TRBJ2-5
CDR3: CASSQVRGGSETQYF
DNA: TGCGCCAGCAGCCAAGTCCGGGGGGGCTCCGAGACCCAGTACTTC

length: 14
V: TRBV5-1
D: .
size: .
J: TRBJ1-1
CDR3: CASSLETVGTEAFF
DNA: TGCGCCAGCAGCCTGGAGACAGTGGGGACTGAAGCTTTCTTT

length: 19
V: TRBV9
D: TRBD2
size: .
J: TRBJ2-1
CDR3: CASSVGLAGAPRVYNEQFF
DNA: TGTGCCAGCAGCGTAGGACTAGCGGGGGCTCCCCGGGTATACAATGAGCAGTTCTTC

length: 12
V: TRBV5-1
D: .
size: .
J: TRBJ2-5
CDR3: CASSRTVETQYF
DNA: TGCGCCAGCAGCCGGACAGTTGAGACCCAGTACTTC

length: 15
V: TRBV6-5
D: TRBD1
size: .
J: TRBJ1-6
CDR3: CASSPLDRESSPLHF
DNA: TGTGCCAGCAGCCCCCTCGACAGGGAAAGTTCACCCCTCCACTTT

length: 15
V: TRBV7-6
D: .
size: .
J: TRBJ1-1
CDR3: CASSSKTTSDTEAFF
DNA: TGTGCCAGCAGCTCGAAGACTACCTCGGACACTGAAGCTTTCTTT

length: 15
V: TRBV6-5
D: TRBD2
size: .
J: TRBJ2-3
CDR3: CASSYVGGGLDTQYF
DNA: TGTGCCAGCAGTTACGTTGGCGGGGGGTTGGATACGCAGTATTTT

length: 14
V: TRBV11-2
D: .
size: .
J: TRBJ1-2
CDR3: CASGHPTRPYGYTF
DNA: TGTGCCAGCGGACACCCGACAAGACCCTATGGCTACACCTTC

length: 15
V: TRBV27
D: .
size: few
J: TRBJ2-2
CDR3: CASKLATGHTGELFF
DNA: TGTGCCAGCAAGCTCGCGACAGGTCACACCGGGGAGCTGTTTTTT

length: 17
V: TRBV7-2
D: .
size: .
J: TRBJ2-7
CDR3: CASSLARWSPPTYEQYF
DNA: TGTGCCAGCAGCTTAGCGCGTTGGAGCCCTCCTACCTACGAGCAGTACTTC

length: 16
V: TRBV7-8
D: TRBD2
size: .
J: TRBJ2-3
CDR3: CASSLELAWGRDTQYF
DNA: TGTGCCAGCAGCTTAGAACTAGCGTGGGGTCGAGATACGCAGTATTTT

length: 16
V: TRBV28
D: .
size: once
J: TRBJ1-5
CDR3: CASSKTKDRKGQPQHF
DNA: TGTGCCAGCAGTAAGACGAAGGACAGAAAGGGTCAGCCCCAGCATTTT

length: 16
V: TRBV4-1
D: TRBD1
size: .
J: TRBJ1-2
CDR3: CASSQGEQGADGGYTF
DNA: TGCGCCAGCAGCCAAGGGGAGCAGGGGGCTGACGGTGGCTACACCTTC

length: 14
V: TRBV6-5
D: TRBD1
size: .
J: TRBJ2-5
CDR3: CATRDRGRRETQYF
DNA: TGTGCCACCCGGGACAGGGGGAGGAGAGAGACCCAGTACTTC

length: 15
V: TRBV9
D: .
size: .
J: TRBJ1-1
CDR3: CASSVSSQVGTEAFF
DNA: TGTGCCAGCAGCGTAAGCTCCCAGGTCGGCACTGAAGCTTTCTTT

length: 14
V: TRBV5-4
D: TRBD1
size: .
J: TRBJ1-1
CDR3: CASREDRGHREAFF
DNA: TGTGCCAGCAGGGAAGACAGGGGGCACCGTGAAGCTTTCTTT

length: 14
V: TRBV21-1
D: .
size: .
J: TRBJ2-7
CDR3: CASSKAQQTYEQYF
DNA: TGTGCCAGCAGCAAAGCGCAACAAACCTACGAGCAGTACTTC

length: 23
V: TRBV18
D: TRBD1
size: .
J: TRBJ2-2
CDR3: CASSPEIKSTPGTDHVVDGELFF
DNA: TGTGCCAGCTCACCGGAAATAAAGTCCACACCCGGGACAGATCACGTAGTAGATGGGGAGCTGTTTTTT

length: 16
V: TRBV7-2
D: .
size: once
J: TRBJ1-2
CDR3: CASSPGPQEPNYGYTF
DNA: TGTGCCAGCAGCCCCGGCCCGCAGGAACCAAACTATGGCTACACCTTC

length: 18
V: TRBV11-2
D: TRBD1
size: .
J: TRBJ1-1
CDR3: CASRTILGNRGTNTEAFF
DNA: TGTGCCAGCAGGACAATATTGGGGAACAGGGGTACGAACACTGAAGCTTTCTTT

length: 15
V: TRBV7-9
D: .
size: few
J: TRBJ2-7
CDR3: CASIYDENRVHEQYF
DNA: TGTGCCAGCATCTATGACGAAAACAGGGTCCACGAGCAGTACTTC

length: 17
V: TRBV5-1
D: .
size: .
J: TRBJ2-7
CDR3: CASSSGSIRDGGYEQYF
DNA: TGCGCCAGCAGTTCTGGTTCTATCAGGGATGGCGGCTACGAGCAGTACTTC

length: 14
V: TRBV5-1
D: .
size: .
J: TRBJ2-3
CDR3: CASSLPGYTDTQYF
DNA: TGCGCCAGCAGCTTACCAGGGTACACAGATACGCAGTATTTT

length: 15
V: TRBV6-5
D: TRBD2
size: .
J: TRBJ2-1
CDR3: CASSQSSGGAGEQFF
DNA: TGTGCCAGCAGTCAATCTAGCGGGGGGGCTGGCGAGCAGTTCTTC

length: 16
V: TRBV4-3
D: .
size: .
J: TRBJ2-1
CDR3: CASSERGGNSYNEQFF
DNA: TGCGCCAGCAGCGAAAGGGGGGGCAACTCCTACAATGAGCAGTTCTTC

length: 18
V: TRBV7-9
D: TRBD1
size: .
J: TRBJ2-3
CDR3: CASSLFGGTGGGTDTQYF
DNA: TGTGCCAGCAGCTTGTTCGGCGGGACAGGAGGGGGCACAGATACGCAGTATTTT

length: 14
V: TRBV27
D: .
size: .
J: TRBJ1-6
CDR3: CASSNRSYNSPLHF
DNA: TGTGCCAGCAGTAATAGATCCTATAATTCACCCCTCCACTTT

length: 14
V: TRBV5-1
D: .
size: .
J: TRBJ1-3
CDR3: CASSLANEGNTIYF
DNA: TGCGCCAGCAGCTTGGCCAACGAGGGAAACACCATATATTTT

length: 17
V: TRBV11-3
D: .
size: once
J: TRBJ2-4
CDR3: CASSLGGAGLAKNIQYF
DNA: TGTGCCAGCAGCTTAGGAGGTGCGGGGCTAGCCAAAAACATTCAGTACTTC

length: 14
V: TRBV19
D: .
size: .
J: TRBJ1-5
CDR3: CASSIKTGHQPQHF
DNA: TGTGCCAGTAGTATAAAGACAGGTCATCAGCCCCAGCATTTT